This T cell receptor beta chain came from a study of blood T cells in healthy people across ages (dated by TCRdb to the mid-2010s). About the investigation overall: In model experiments, template switching captured roughly one uniquely barcoded TCR beta cDNA molecule for every two T cells. Four age groups were formed from the donors: young (average approximately 15 years), middle-aged (around 41), aged (62) and long-lived (more than 75). The study measured age-related changes in TCR beta repertoire diversity using deep sequencing normalized with unique cDNA molecular identifiers. For two donors (one aged 18 to 29 and one aged 80 or older), the study analyzed two additional independent replicas of 1 million unique cDNA reads from the same blood draw.

Taken from the germline V gene, the CDR1 and CDR2 loops are SNHLY and FYNNEI. Including the terminal cysteine and phenylalanine, the CDR3 comprises 17 residues. Only the CDR3 region is kept as DNA, spanning 51 bases read in frame from base 1. The junction shows trimming of 1 base on V and 10 bases on J, plus 23 bases between the germline ends. On this clonotype: Its antigen has not been determined. Base qualities are not recorded, but no much larger clone differs from it by a single base.

The library was produced with 5' RACE. Sequencing was carried out with an Illumina HiSeq 2500. A second PCR of roughly 6 to 11 cycles was performed with a sample-barcoded 5' primer and a J-beta primer mix. A template-switch 5' adaptor carrying 12 random nucleotides introduced a unique molecular identifier onto each TCR beta cDNA molecule. Each sample yielded at least 2.5 million CDR3-containing paired-end reads. The Mint cDNA synthesis kit, primed by a TRBC-specific oligonucleotide, was used to synthesize first-strand cDNA from all RNA. After uracil-DNA glycosylase treatment, a first 18-cycle PCR used universal primers M1SS and BC2_uni_R on all cDNA. In the source study's methods: Each sample was normalized by randomly selecting 1 million high-quality reads, each carrying a distinct molecular identifier. Instead of being binned into consensus sequences, reads with shared molecular identifiers were discarded. MiTCR, with a Q25 quality threshold and the strictest error-elimination algorithm, was used for CDR3 identification, clonotype clustering and error correction. A nonparametric unseen species model with Euler transformation was used to estimate lower-bound total TCR beta diversity. TCRdb trimmed public reads at Q25 via fastp, called clones via MiXCR and kept in-frame beta chains. Duplicate CDR3 protein sequences are folded into a single record with the most common DNA and genes. The authors' filters were not applied to this entry. This sample holds 600,000 to 1,000,000 distinct CDR3 sequences; around a quarter were observed only once. The ten largest clones add up to 3% to 4.5% of the sample.

The paper's findings and limits, for the study overall: Estimates of total diversity based on one million sequenced T cells were regarded as lower bounds and as underestimates. Donor CMV infection status was unknown, potentially confounding age-related changes in expanded clonotypes. Since profiling was done on bulk unsorted PBMCs, naive and antigen-experienced compartments could not be conclusively compared. Observed TCR beta diversity per million T cells fell roughly linearly with age, and a significant reduction was already apparent by age around 40. Compared with the aged group, the long-lived group had more naive CD4+ T cells, fewer expanded clones and increased TCR diversity, suggesting age selection. The percentage of naive T cells measured by flow cytometry correlated strongly with observed TCR beta diversity.

Systemically healthy Caucasian individuals from Russia, 39 in total and aged about 6 to 100 years, were included as donors. Each donor gave ten milliliters of peripheral blood, collected into EDTA-treated Vacutainer tubes. Ficoll-Paque density-gradient centrifugation was used to isolate PBMCs, with at least 6.5 million per sample. Total RNA, at least 5 micrograms per sample, was extracted from PBMCs with Trizol reagent. For every donor, an aliquot of PBMCs went through flow cytometry to measure the percentages of naive CD45RAhigh/CD27high T cells. These data were likewise used in another study, on T cells of mothers and their children. From that second study: The donors were nine systemically healthy Caucasian individuals, made up of three mothers and their six children. cDNA synthesis used all of the extracted RNA, with around 1.5 ug of RNA in each 15 ul reaction. In the second PCR, sample barcodes and 2-4 random nucleotides were introduced via the M1S primer. More than 8.5 million TCR beta CDR3 reads were obtained from each mother, and about 3 million reads were obtained from each child. Thymic selection similarly shapes TCR recombination output in related and unrelated pairs, with minor effect from inherited differences. Normalized repertoire overlap in related mother-child pairs was always slightly higher than in unrelated mother-child pairs, but the difference was never significant. Persistent microchimeric T cell clones were not detected, at a sensitivity of 85 to 100 clones per million clonotypes. In the study, deep NGS was used to compare the TCR beta repertoires of mothers and children, and features distinguishing related mother-child pairs from unrelated individuals were sought. On average, the children were roughly 11 +/- 4 years old, while the mothers were roughly 40 +/- 4 years old. After adapter ligation with NEBNext reagents, the libraries were sequenced on Illumina HiSeq 2000 with 100+100 nt paired-end reads. Mother and child libraries were prepared a month apart and sequenced in separate runs to prevent cross-contamination. For each donor, somewhere between roughly 450,000 and 2,100,000 distinct TCR beta clonotypes were identified. Naive TCR beta clonotypes were estimated from low-frequency clonotypes matched to each donor's FACS-determined naive share, without sorting.

Sequenced: blood. This receptor chain uses TRBV2 and TRBJ2-1; TRBD2 is possibly the D segment (6 matching bases). This TCR was recovered from a boy younger than 18 in good health. The encoded CDR3 is CASSEEGAWVGSEEQFF. Here is the DNA: TGTGCCAGCAGTGAAGAAGGGGCTTGGGTCGGGAGTGAGGAGCAGTTCTTC.